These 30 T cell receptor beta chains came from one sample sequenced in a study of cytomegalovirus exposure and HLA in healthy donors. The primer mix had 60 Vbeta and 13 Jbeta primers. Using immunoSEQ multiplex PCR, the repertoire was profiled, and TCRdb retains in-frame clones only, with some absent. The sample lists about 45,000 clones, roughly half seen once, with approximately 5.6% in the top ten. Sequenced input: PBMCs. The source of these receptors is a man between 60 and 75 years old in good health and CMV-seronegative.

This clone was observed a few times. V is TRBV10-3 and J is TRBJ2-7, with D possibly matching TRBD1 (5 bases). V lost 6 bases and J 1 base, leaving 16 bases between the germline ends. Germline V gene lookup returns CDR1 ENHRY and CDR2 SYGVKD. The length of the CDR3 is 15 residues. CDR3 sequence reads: CAIRLAGQLSYEQYF. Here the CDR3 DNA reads TGTGCCATCAGGCTCGCAGGGCAATTATCCTACGAGCAGTACTTC.

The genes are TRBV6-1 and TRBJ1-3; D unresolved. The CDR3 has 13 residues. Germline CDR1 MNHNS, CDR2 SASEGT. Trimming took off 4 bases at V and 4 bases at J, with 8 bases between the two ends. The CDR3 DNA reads TGTGCCAGCAGTGCAACACAGGGAAACACCATATATTTT. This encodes CASSATQGNTIYF.

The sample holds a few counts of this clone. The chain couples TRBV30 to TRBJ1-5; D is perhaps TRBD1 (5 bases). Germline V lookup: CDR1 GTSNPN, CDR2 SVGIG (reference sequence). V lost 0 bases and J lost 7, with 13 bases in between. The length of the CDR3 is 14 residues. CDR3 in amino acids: CAWSVGTSEQPQHF. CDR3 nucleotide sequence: TGTGCCTGGAGTGTTGGGACTTCGGAACAGCCCCAGCATTTT.

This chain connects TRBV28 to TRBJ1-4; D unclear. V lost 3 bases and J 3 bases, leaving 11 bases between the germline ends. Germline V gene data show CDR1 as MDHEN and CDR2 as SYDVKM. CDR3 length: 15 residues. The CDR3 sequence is CASSFSLASNEKLFF. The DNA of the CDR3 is TGTGCCAGCAGTTTCAGTCTGGCCTCTAATGAAAAACTGTTTTTT.

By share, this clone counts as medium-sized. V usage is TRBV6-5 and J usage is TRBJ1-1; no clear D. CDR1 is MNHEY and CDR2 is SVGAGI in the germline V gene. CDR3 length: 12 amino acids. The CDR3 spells CVVARGNTEAFF. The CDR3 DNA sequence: TGTGTCGTTGCACGCGGAAACACTGAAGCTTTCTTT.

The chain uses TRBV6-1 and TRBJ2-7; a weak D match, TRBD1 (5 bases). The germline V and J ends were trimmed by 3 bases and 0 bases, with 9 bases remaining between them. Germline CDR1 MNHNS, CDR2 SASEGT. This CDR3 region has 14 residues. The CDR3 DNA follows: TGTGCCAGCAGTGAGCAGGGCCTCTCCTACGAGCAGTACTTC. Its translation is CASSEQGLSYEQYF.

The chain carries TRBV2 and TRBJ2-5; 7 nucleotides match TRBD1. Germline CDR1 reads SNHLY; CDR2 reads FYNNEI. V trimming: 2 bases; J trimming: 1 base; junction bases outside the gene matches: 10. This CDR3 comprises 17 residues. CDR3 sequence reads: CASSEKWGQTLQETQYF. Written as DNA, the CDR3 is TGTGCCAGCAGTGAAAAGTGGGGACAGACCCTCCAAGAGACCCAGTACTTC.

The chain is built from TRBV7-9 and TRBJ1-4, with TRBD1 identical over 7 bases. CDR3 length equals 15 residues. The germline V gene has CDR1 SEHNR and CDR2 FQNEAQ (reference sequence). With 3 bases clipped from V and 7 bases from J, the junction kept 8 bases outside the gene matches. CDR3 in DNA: TGTGCCAGCAGCTTCCTGGGGACAGAAGGTGAAAAACTGTTTTTT. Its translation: CASSFLGTEGEKLFF. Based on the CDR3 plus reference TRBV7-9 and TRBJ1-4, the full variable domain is DTGVSQNPRHKITKRGQNVTFRCDPISEHNRLYWYRQTLGQGPEFLTYFQNEAQLEKSRLLSDRFSAERPKGSFSTLEIQRTEQGDSAMYLCASSFLGTEGEKLFFGSGTQLSVL.

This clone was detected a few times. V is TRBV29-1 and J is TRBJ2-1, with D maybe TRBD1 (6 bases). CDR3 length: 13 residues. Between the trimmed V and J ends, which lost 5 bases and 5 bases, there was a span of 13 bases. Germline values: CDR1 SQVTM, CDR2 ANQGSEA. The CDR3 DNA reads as TGCAGCGTTTGGACAGTGGCGAACAATGAGCAGTTCTTC. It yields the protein CSVWTVANNEQFF.

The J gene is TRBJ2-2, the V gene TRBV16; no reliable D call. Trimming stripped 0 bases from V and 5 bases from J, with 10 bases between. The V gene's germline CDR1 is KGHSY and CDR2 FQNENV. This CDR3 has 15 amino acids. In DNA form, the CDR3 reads TGTGCCAGCAGCCAATCGAGGCAACGGACCGGGGAGCTGTTTTTT. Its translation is CASSQSRQRTGELFF.

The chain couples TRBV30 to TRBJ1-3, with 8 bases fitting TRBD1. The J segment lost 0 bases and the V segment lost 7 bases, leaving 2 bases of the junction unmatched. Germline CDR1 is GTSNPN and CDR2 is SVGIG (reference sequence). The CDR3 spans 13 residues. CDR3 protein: CALTGGSGNTIYF. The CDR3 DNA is TGTGCCTTAACAGGGGGCTCTGGAAACACCATATATTTT.

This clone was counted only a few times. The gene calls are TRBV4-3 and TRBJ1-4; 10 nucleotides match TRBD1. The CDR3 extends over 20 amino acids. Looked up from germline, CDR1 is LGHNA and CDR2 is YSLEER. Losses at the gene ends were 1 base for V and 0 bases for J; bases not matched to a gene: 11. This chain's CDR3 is CASSQGVWGTGDATNEKLFF. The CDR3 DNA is TGCGCCAGCAGCCAAGGGGTCTGGGGGACAGGGGATGCAACTAATGAAAAACTGTTTTTT.

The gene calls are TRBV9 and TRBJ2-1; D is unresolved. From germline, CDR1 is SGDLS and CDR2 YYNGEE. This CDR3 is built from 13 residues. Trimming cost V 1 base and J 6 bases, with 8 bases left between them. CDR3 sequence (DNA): TGTGCCAGCAGCGTAAGACTGGGCAATGAGCAGTTCTTC. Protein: CASSVRLGNEQFF.

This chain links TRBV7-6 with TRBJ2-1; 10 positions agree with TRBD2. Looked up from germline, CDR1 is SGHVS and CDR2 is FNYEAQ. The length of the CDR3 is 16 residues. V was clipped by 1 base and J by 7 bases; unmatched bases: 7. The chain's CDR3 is CASSLEPSGRGNEQFF. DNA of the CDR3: TGTGCCAGCAGCTTAGAGCCTAGCGGGAGAGGGAATGAGCAGTTCTTC. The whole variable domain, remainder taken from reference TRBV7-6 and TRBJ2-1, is GAGVSQSPRYKVTKRGQDVALRCDPISGHVSLYWYRQALGQGPEFLTYFNYEAQQDKSGLPNDRFSAERPEGSISTLTIQRTEQRDSAMYRCASSLEPSGRGNEQFFGPGTRLTVL.

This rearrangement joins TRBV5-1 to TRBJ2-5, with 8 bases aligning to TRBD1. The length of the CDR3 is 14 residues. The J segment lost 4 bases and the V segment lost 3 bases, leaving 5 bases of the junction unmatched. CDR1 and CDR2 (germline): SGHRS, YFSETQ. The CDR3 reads CASSWDRFIETQYF. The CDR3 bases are TGCGCCAGCAGCTGGGACAGGTTCATAGAGACCCAGTACTTC.

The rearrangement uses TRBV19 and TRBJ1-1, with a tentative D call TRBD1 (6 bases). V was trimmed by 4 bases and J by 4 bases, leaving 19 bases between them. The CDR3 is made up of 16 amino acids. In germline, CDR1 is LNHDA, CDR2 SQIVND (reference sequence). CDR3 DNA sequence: TGTGCCAGTAGTAGTCCTCGGGGGGCCTTTGGCACTGAAGCTTTCTTT. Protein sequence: CASSSPRGAFGTEAFF.

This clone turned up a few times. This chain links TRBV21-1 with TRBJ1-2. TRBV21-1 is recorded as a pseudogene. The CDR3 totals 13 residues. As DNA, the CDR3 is TGTGCCAGCAGCGCTCGGGTGGTCTCGGGCTACACCTTC. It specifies CASSARVVSGYTF.

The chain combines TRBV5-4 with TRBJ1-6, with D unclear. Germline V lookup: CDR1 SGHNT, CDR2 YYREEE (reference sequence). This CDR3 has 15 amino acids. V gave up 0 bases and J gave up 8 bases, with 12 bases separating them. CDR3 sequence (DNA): TGTGCCAGCAGCTTGGAGTCCGGTACGGATTCACCCCTCCACTTT. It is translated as CASSLESGTDSPLHF.

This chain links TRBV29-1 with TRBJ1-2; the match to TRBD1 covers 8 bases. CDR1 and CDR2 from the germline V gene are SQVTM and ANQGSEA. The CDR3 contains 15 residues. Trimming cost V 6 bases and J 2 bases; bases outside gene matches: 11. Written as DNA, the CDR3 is TGCAGCGTGGGGGAGCCAGGGGGCAGGAACTATGGCTACACCTTC. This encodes CSVGEPGGRNYGYTF.

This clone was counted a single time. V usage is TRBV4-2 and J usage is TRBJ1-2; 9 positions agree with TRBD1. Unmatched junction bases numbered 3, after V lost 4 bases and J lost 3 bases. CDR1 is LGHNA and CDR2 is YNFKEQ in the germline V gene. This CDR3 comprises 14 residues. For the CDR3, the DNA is TGTGCCAGCAGCCGGACAGGGGCGGACTATGGCTACACCTTC. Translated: CASSRTGADYGYTF.

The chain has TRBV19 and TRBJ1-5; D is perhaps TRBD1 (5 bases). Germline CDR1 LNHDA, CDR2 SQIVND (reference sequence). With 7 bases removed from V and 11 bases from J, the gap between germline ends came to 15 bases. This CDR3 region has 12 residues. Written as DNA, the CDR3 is TGTGCCAGTACCCCAAACACAGGAGCCCAGCATTTT. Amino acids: CASTPNTGAQHF.

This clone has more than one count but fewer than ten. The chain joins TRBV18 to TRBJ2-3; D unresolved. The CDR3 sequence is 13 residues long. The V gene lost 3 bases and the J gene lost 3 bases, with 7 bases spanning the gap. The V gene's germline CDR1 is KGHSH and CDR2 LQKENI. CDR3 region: CASSPTTTDTQYF. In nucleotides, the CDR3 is TGTGCCAGCTCACCGACGACAACAGATACGCAGTATTTT.

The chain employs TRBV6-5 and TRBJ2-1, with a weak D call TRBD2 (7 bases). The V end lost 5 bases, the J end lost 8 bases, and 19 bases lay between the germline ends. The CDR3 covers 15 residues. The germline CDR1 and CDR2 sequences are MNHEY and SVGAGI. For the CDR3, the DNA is TGTGCCAGCAGTCTGGGGGGGCGATTGGGAGATGAGCAGTTCTTC. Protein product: CASSLGGRLGDEQFF.

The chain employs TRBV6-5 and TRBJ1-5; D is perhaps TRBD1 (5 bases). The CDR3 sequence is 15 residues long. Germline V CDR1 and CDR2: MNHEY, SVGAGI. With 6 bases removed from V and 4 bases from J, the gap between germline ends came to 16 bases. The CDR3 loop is CASSHGRGRNQPQHF. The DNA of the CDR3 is TGTGCCAGCAGCCACGGGAGGGGAAGGAATCAGCCCCAGCATTTT.

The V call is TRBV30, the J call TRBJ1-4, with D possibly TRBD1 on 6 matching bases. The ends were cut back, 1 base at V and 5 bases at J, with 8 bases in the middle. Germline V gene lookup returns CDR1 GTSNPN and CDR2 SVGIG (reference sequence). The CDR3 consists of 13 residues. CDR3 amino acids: CAWSEGTNEKLFF. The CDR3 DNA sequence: TGTGCCTGGAGTGAGGGGACAAATGAAAAACTGTTTTTT.

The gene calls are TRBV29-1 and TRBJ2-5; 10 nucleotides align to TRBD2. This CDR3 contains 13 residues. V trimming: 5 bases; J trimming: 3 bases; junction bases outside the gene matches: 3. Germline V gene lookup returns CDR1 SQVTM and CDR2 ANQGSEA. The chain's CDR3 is CSVSGTSEETQYF. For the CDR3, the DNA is TGCAGCGTTTCTGGGACTAGCGAAGAGACCCAGTACTTC.

The CDR3 protein is CASSSLAGLGYEQYF. For the CDR3, the DNA is TGTGCCAGCAGCTCACTAGCGGGATTAGGCTACGAGCAGTACTTC. The chain joins TRBV7-9 to TRBJ2-7; 10 positions match TRBD2. The CDR3 has 15 residues. With V trimmed by 4 bases and J by 3 bases, 6 bases remained unmatched. The germline gives CDR1 SEHNR, CDR2 FQNEAQ (reference sequence).

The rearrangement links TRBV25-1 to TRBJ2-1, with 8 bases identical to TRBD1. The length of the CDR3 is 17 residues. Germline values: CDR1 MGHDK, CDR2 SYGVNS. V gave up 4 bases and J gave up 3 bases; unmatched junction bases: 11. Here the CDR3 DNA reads TGTGCCAGCAGTGGAATCAACAGGGGGGTCTACTACAATGAGCAGTTCTTC. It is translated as CASSGINRGVYYNEQFF. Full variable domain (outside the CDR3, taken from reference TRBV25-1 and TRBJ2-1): EADIYQTPRYLVIGTGKKITLECSQTMGHDKMYWYQQDPGMELHLIHYSYGVNSTEKGDLSSESTVSRIRTEHFPLTLESARPSHTSQYLCASSGINRGVYYNEQFFGPGTRLTVL.

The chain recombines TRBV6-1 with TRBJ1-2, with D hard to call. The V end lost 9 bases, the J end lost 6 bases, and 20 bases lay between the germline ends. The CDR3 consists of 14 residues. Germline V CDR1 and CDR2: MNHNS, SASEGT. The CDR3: CASLWGFGGDGYTF. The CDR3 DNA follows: TGTGCCAGTCTCTGGGGATTTGGAGGAGATGGCTACACCTTC.

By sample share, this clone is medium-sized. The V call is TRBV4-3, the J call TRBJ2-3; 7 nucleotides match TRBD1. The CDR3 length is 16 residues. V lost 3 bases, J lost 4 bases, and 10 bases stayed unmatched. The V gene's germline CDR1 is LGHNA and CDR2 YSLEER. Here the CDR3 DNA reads TGCGCCAGCAGCCAGTCGACAGGGAAGGGATCAGATACGCAGTATTTT. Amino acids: CASSQSTGKGSDTQYF.